The 29 T cell receptor beta chains in this list originate from one sample, sequenced in a study of blood T cells in healthy people across ages. The authors ran a second PCR of about 6 to 11 cycles using a sample-barcoded 5' primer and a J-beta primer mix. Via MiXCR, TCRdb re-called the 5' RACE reads, giving one row per CDR3 protein. The repertoire holds some 1,000,000 distinct CDR3 sequences, with under 30% as singletons. The data also belong to a second study, concerning T cells of mothers and their children.

Material: blood. Source of these receptors: a girl aged 2-10 years in good health.

This clonotype was detected a few times. Written as DNA, the CDR3 is TGTGCCAGTAGTATCATTACAGGGAGTCCCTCGGAGACCCAGTACTTC. Translation: CASSIITGSPSETQYF. The chain recombines TRBV19 with TRBJ2-1; D perhaps matches TRBD1 (6 bases). With the DNA end fitting TRBJ2-5 better, the J assignment may be wrong. Germline V CDR1 and CDR2: LNHDA, SQIVND (reference sequence). The CDR3 contains 16 residues.

The rearrangement links TRBV6-2 or TRBV6-3 to TRBJ1-6; D is perhaps TRBD1 (6 bases). Germline assignment: CDR1 MNHEY and CDR2 SVGEGT. V was clipped by 8 bases and J by 7 bases, with 15 bases between them. The CDR3 runs 14 residues. The CDR3 DNA reads as TGTGCCAGCGCTCTTGGGGGGCCGAATTCACCCCTCCACTTT. Translating gives CASALGGPNSPLHF.

The rearrangement joins TRBV28 to TRBJ2-5; TRBD2 might be the D (6 bases). Germline CDR1 MDHEN, CDR2 SYDVKM. The CDR3 is made up of 12 amino acids. Trimming pared 8 bases from V and 5 bases from J, leaving 12 bases between. The CDR3 reads CASGSGSETQYF. The CDR3 DNA sequence: TGTGCCAGCGGCAGCGGGTCCGAGACCCAGTACTTC.

The chain links TRBV29-1 to TRBJ2-7; 9 nucleotides align to TRBD2. The CDR3 contains 15 residues. Per germline, CDR1 SQVTM and CDR2 ANQGSEA. The trim removed 6 bases at V and 4 bases at J, leaving 13 bases unmatched. CDR3 sequence: CSVALRLADPYEQYF. As DNA, the CDR3 is TGCAGCGTGGCCCTTCGACTAGCGGACCCGTACGAGCAGTACTTC.

V gene TRBV12-3 or TRBV12-4 combines with J gene TRBJ2-3, with 16 bases fitting TRBD2. Unmatched junction bases numbered 9, after V lost 3 bases and J lost 3 bases. The CDR3 is 19 residues long. CDR3 nucleotides: TGTGCCAGCAGTTTCGCCGGGACTAGCGGGAGGGCCAGAACAGATACGCAGTATTTT. Protein product: CASSFAGTSGRARTDTQYF.

This clonotype showed up just a few times. This sequence joins TRBV2 and TRBJ2-1, with TRBD2 as a possible D gene (6 bases). Between the trimmed V and J ends, which lost 6 bases and 9 bases, there was a span of 12 bases. Germline CDR1 SNHLY, CDR2 FYNNEI. CDR3 length equals 12 residues. CDR3 loop: CASRGGGSEQFF. As DNA, the CDR3 is TGTGCCAGCAGGGGGGGAGGCAGTGAGCAGTTCTTC.

Many counts were recorded for this clonotype. The rearrangement uses TRBV28 and TRBJ2-5, with a tentative D call TRBD2 (7 bases). The CDR3 consists of 15 residues. The germline CDR1 and CDR2 sequences are MDHEN and SYDVKM. The V end lost 3 bases, the J end lost 5 bases, and 16 bases lay between the germline ends. CDR3 loop: CASSFPTGRVETQYF. The CDR3 DNA is TGTGCCAGCAGTTTCCCAACAGGGAGGGTTGAGACCCAGTACTTC.

In its sample, this clonotype was seen a few times. The chain uses TRBV5-6 and TRBJ2-7, with D unclear. V was clipped by 5 bases and J by 6 bases, with 18 bases between them. CDR3 length: 14 residues. The germline V gene encodes CDR1 SGHDT and CDR2 YYEEEE. CDR3 sequence (DNA): TGTGCCAGCAGTCCGAGCGACTGGGAAGGCGAGCAGTACTTC. This gives the protein CASSPSDWEGEQYF.

This chain joins TRBV27 and TRBJ1-2; 7 nucleotides agree with TRBD1. The CDR3 has 15 residues. V dropped 3 bases and J dropped 4; count of bases not matched to a gene: 8. In germline, CDR1 is MNHEY, CDR2 SMNVEV (reference sequence). The CDR3 protein is CASSFLKGGIYGYTF. Written as DNA, the CDR3 is TGTGCCAGCAGTTTCCTCAAAGGGGGCATCTATGGCTACACCTTC.

This clonotype was seen a handful of times. The CDR3 region has the DNA TGTGCCAGCAGTTTAAAACCCGGGACAGGGGGCTGGGAGCAGTACTTC. Its protein product is CASSLKPGTGGWEQYF. This rearrangement joins TRBV27 to TRBJ2-7, with 12 nucleotides matching TRBD1. There are 16 residues in the CDR3. Losses at the gene ends were 2 bases for V and 7 bases for J; bases not matched to a gene: 9. Germline values: CDR1 MNHEY, CDR2 SMNVEV (reference sequence).

The chain couples TRBV25-1 to TRBJ2-7, with a tentative D call TRBD2 (7 bases). The CDR3 is 14 residues long. The ends were cut back, 9 bases at V and 3 bases at J, with 18 bases in the middle. Germline CDR1 and CDR2: MGHDK and SYGVNS. In DNA, the CDR3 is TGTGCCAGTAAACTGGGAGGGGGTGTCTACGAGCAGTACTTC. Encoded protein: CASKLGGGVYEQYF.

The genes are TRBV28 and TRBJ1-1; the match to TRBD1 covers 7 bases. The junction had 10 bases not matched to a gene; V was cut back by 5 bases and J by 7 bases. The CDR3 length is 14 residues. Germline V gene lookup returns CDR1 MDHEN and CDR2 SYDVKM. CDR3 loop: CASSPLPGGGEAFF. DNA for the CDR3: TGTGCCAGCAGTCCCCTCCCAGGGGGGGGTGAAGCTTTCTTT. Drawing the rest from reference TRBV28 and TRBJ1-1, the complete variable domain is DVKVTQSSRYLVKRTGEKVFLECVQDMDHENMFWYRQDPGLGLRLIYFSYDVKMKEKGDIPEGYSVSREKKERFSLILESASTNQTSMYLCASSPLPGGGEAFFGQGTRLTVV.

This clonotype was seen a few times. This chain uses TRBV7-2 with TRBJ2-3; TRBD2 might be the D (7 bases). V lost 5 bases to trimming and J lost 5 bases, with 17 bases between them. The germline CDR1 and CDR2 sequences are SGHTA and FQGNSA. This CDR3 has 15 residues. In nucleotides, the CDR3 is TGTGCCAGCAGCCGATCCGGGGGGCGCGGAGATACGCAGTATTTT. Protein product: CASSRSGGRGDTQYF.

This clonotype occurred a few times. V usage is TRBV7-8 and J usage is TRBJ2-7; D may be TRBD1 or TRBD2 (5 bases each). CDR1 is SGHVS, CDR2 FQNEAQ, per germline. CDR3 length equals 15 residues. V was pared by 5 bases and J by 2 bases, with 16 bases between. CDR3 DNA sequence: TGTGCCAGCAGCCCCCGAGGGACGACCGCCTACGAGCAGTACTTC. It yields the protein CASSPRGTTAYEQYF. Full variable domain (remainder filled in from reference TRBV7-8 and TRBJ2-7): GAGVSQSPRYKVAKRGQDVALRCDPISGHVSLFWYQQALGQGPEFLTYFQNEAQLDKSGLPSDRFFAERPEGSVSTLKIQRTQQEDSAVYLCASSPRGTTAYEQYFGPGTRLTVT.

This clonotype has more than one count but fewer than ten. The rearrangement uses TRBV5-1 and TRBJ2-5; 9 positions agree with TRBD1. The CDR3 is made up of 16 amino acids. Per the germline V gene, CDR1 is SGHRS and CDR2 is YFSETQ. The J segment lost 4 bases and the V segment lost 4 bases, leaving 11 bases of the junction unmatched. The chain's CDR3 is CASSLTPTGGGETQYF. CDR3 nucleotides: TGCGCCAGCAGCCTTACCCCGACAGGGGGTGGAGAGACCCAGTACTTC. The full variable domain, with the rest looked up from reference TRBV5-1 and TRBJ2-5, is KAGVTQTPRYLIKTRGQQVTLSCSPISGHRSVSWYQQTPGQGLQFLFEYFSETQRNKGNFPGRFSGRQFSNSRSEMNVSTLELGDSALYLCASSLTPTGGGETQYFGPGTRLLVL.

This clonotype was counted ten times or more. This chain links TRBV4-3 with TRBJ1-5, with D unclear. CDR3 length: 15 amino acids. The germline V gene has CDR1 LGHNA and CDR2 YSLEER. V was pared by 0 bases and J by 2 bases, with 8 bases between. For the CDR3, the DNA is TGCGCCAGCAGCCAAGATGGTCCAGGCAATCAGCCCCAGCATTTT. Translation gives CASSQDGPGNQPQHF.

As regards this clonotype: Germline is not matched at one junction end, which may reflect a read error. V gene TRBV20-1 combines with J gene TRBJ2-1; tentatively, D is TRBD2 (6 bases). This CDR3 contains 17 residues. Germline CDR1 is DFQATT and CDR2 is SNEGSKA (reference sequence). The CDR3 loop reads CSARDLMGRRVYNEQFF. The CDR3 region has the DNA TGCAGTGCCAGAGATCTAATGGGTAGGAGGGTTTACAATGAGCAGTTCTTC.

This clonotype was observed a handful of times. The rearrangement uses TRBV7-8 and TRBJ1-5, with 7 bases aligning to TRBD1. Germline-derived CDR1 and CDR2 are SGHVS and FQNEAQ. J gave up 6 bases and V 6 bases, and 8 bases lay outside the gene matches. CDR3 size: 14 residues. The CDR3 DNA reads as TGTGCCAGCAGTCAACAGGGGCTCTCTCAGCCCCAGCATTTT. Encoded protein: CASSQQGLSQPQHF.

This chain uses TRBV7-8 with TRBJ2-3, with TRBD2 matching 12 bases. The CDR3 covers 16 residues. The germline CDR1 and CDR2 sequences are SGHVS and FQNEAQ. The J segment lost 4 bases and the V segment lost 5 bases, leaving 7 bases of the junction unmatched. The CDR3 sequence is CASSRSSGGAADTQYF. CDR3 in DNA: TGTGCCAGCAGCCGATCTAGCGGGGGGGCCGCAGATACGCAGTATTTT.

The rearrangement links TRBV28 to TRBJ2-3; TRBD1 might be the D (6 bases). This CDR3 region has 16 residues. Trimming removed 4 bases from V and 0 bases from J, with 14 bases in between. Germline V gene data show CDR1 as MDHEN and CDR2 as SYDVKM. CDR3 residues: CASSWPRTESTDTQYF. The CDR3, as DNA: TGTGCCAGCAGTTGGCCTCGGACAGAGAGCACAGATACGCAGTATTTT.

This clonotype was picked up a small number of times. This chain connects TRBV5-6 to TRBJ1-2, with D perhaps TRBD1 (6 bases). V was cut by 3 bases and J by 6 bases, with 12 bases left in between. This CDR3 spans 13 amino acids. Germline CDR1 reads SGHDT; CDR2 reads YYEEEE. The CDR3 here is CASSSTGKNGYTF. DNA for the CDR3: TGTGCCAGCAGCTCAACAGGGAAGAATGGCTACACCTTC.

V gene TRBV12-5 combines with J gene TRBJ2-1; 14 bases fit TRBD2. CDR1 is LGHNT, CDR2 FRNRAP, per germline. The V segment lost 4 bases and the J segment 10 bases; nucleotides outside the gene matches: 15. The CDR3 extends over 18 amino acids. The CDR3 loop reads CASGSSPTGLAGVEEQFF. As DNA, the CDR3 is TGTGCTAGTGGTTCCAGTCCCACGGGACTAGCGGGAGTGGAGGAGCAGTTCTTC. The full variable domain, rest sourced from reference TRBV12-5 and TRBJ2-1, is DARVTQTPRHKVTEMGQEVTMRCQPILGHNTVFWYRQTMMQGLELLAYFRNRAPLDDSGMPKDRFSAEMPDATLATLKIQPSEPRDSAVYFCASGSSPTGLAGVEEQFFGPGTRLTVL.

The CDR3 sequence: CASSLVAGGYYEQYF. CDR3 DNA: TGCGCCAGCAGCCTCGTAGCGGGAGGGTACTACGAGCAGTACTTC. The rearrangement uses TRBV4-1 and TRBJ2-7; TRBD2 agrees at 11 bases. J lost 3 bases, V lost 4 bases, and 5 bases had no gene match. Germline V gene data show CDR1 as MGHRA and CDR2 as YSYEKL. The CDR3 length is 15 residues.

In this sample, this clonotype turned up a few times. V and J are TRBV20-1 and TRBJ2-3; TRBD1 aligns across 8 bases. The CDR3 covers 16 residues. After removal of 2 bases from V and 2 bases from J, the junction contained 9 bases not matched to a gene. The V gene's germline CDR1 is DFQATT and CDR2 SNEGSKA (reference sequence). The CDR3 region is CSARKMAGGLTDTQYF. In DNA, the CDR3 is TGCAGTGCTAGAAAGATGGCAGGGGGCCTCACAGATACGCAGTATTTT.

This clonotype was picked up a small number of times. The chain is built from TRBV7-8 and TRBJ2-2; a weak D match, TRBD2 (6 bases). This CDR3 has 14 amino acids. V was shortened by 7 bases and J by 3 bases, with 12 bases between the two germline ends. Per the germline V gene, CDR1 is SGHVS and CDR2 is FQNEAQ. The CDR3 DNA reads as TGTGCCAGCACCCCCTGGGGGGACACCGGGGAGCTGTTTTTT. Amino acid sequence: CASTPWGDTGELFF.

The J gene is TRBJ1-3, the V gene TRBV9; D not certain. The CDR3 has 14 amino acids. Germline V gene sequence: CDR1 SGDLS, CDR2 YYNGEE. Trimming removed 4 bases at V and 4 bases at J, with 12 bases between. Here the CDR3 DNA reads TGTGCCAGCAGCCCTTCCCCGGGAGGAAACACCATATATTTT. It specifies CASSPSPGGNTIYF.

This clonotype was picked up a small number of times. The V gene is TRBV5-1, the J gene TRBJ2-3, with a weak D call TRBD2 (5 bases). Trimming took off 3 bases at V and 1 base at J, with 21 bases between the two ends. The CDR3 consists of 18 residues. CDR1 and CDR2 (germline): SGHRS, YFSETQ. The CDR3 reads CASSSSSKIFSGTDTQYF. The CDR3 DNA reads TGCGCCAGCAGCTCAAGTTCCAAAATCTTTAGCGGCACAGATACGCAGTATTTT.

This clonotype was observed a handful of times. J is TRBJ2-3 and V is TRBV7-3; D ambiguous. The CDR3 totals 16 residues. Germline V gene sequence: CDR1 SGHTA, CDR2 FQGTGA. V was clipped by 2 bases and J by 0 bases, with 12 bases between them. CDR3 in amino acids: CASSLYRDPSTDTQYF. CDR3 DNA: TGTGCCAGCAGCTTATATCGTGACCCTAGCACAGATACGCAGTATTTT.

This rearrangement joins TRBV10-3 to TRBJ2-2, with 9 positions matching TRBD2. The germline V gene encodes CDR1 ENHRY and CDR2 SYGVKD. V was pared by 3 bases and J by 1 base, with 3 bases of the junction left unmatched. This CDR3 contains 16 residues. The CDR3 reads CAISDSAGGNTGELFF. The CDR3 region has the DNA TGTGCCATCAGTGACTCAGCGGGGGGGAACACCGGGGAGCTGTTTTTT.